This TCR beta chain was captured in a study (dated by TCRdb to 2014 to 2015). For the study in its entirety: The study set out to test whether tumor-infiltrating Tregs in breast cancer get recruited from blood Tregs or are instead converted in situ from other CD4+ T cell subsets. General study outcomes and caveats: The larger-cohort validation was restricted to a single TCR beta V-J rearrangement rather than whole repertoires. The TCR gene usage of tumor memory CD4+ T cells clustered together with blood and lymph node memory CD4+ cells and with lymph node naive CD4+ cells. The greatest overlap of tumor-infiltrating Treg TCR alpha and beta sequences was with tumor naive CD4+ T cells, followed next by blood naive CD4+ T cells.

Note on this clonotype: Its recognized antigen is unknown. Base qualities are missing; no much larger clone stands one base away.

The Miltenyi Naive CD4+ T Cell Isolation kit was used to purify naive CD4+ T cells, and Tregs were depleted with CD25 microbeads. Tregs, naive and memory CD4+ T cells from tumor, blood and ipsilateral draining lymph nodes of five breast cancer patients underwent full-length TCR alpha and beta sequencing. Tumor tissue and lymph nodes from ipsilateral axillary dissection were perfused with PBS, minced and digested with collagenase I and hyaluronidase. Sorted cell populations were confirmed by FACS to exceed 90% purity. Full-length TCR variable regions were amplified by 5' RACE PCR with constant-region reverse primers, followed by semi-nested PCR with Nested Universal Primer A. Using the ReliaPrep RNA Cell Miniprep System, total RNA was extracted, and the SMARTer RACE 5'/3' Kit was then used to reverse transcribe the RNA into 5'RACE-ready cDNA. Full-length TCR alpha and beta libraries were barcoded with multiplex adaptors and sequenced on an Illumina MiSeq. The paper's data handling went like this. For each of nine subset-tissue groups, sequencing data from the five patients were pooled, and the groups were compared by unsupervised clustering of TCR gene usage. Repertoire similarity was calculated with the Morisita-Horn index, weighting shared sequences by their contribution to each repertoire. TCRdb handled the public reads itself, with Q25 trimming in fastp and clone calling in MiXCR, and kept productive beta chains. One record per CDR3 amino acid sequence lists the most common genes and DNA. The V and J calls, along with clone size, are taken from TCRdb and not from the paper's own processing. This sample lists over 55,000 distinct CDR3 sequences; 30% were detected once. About 2.3% of the sample comes from the top ten.

The CDR3 has 19 amino acids, counting the end cysteine and phenylalanine. Of the read, only the CDR3 DNA is kept; its 57 bases are in frame from base 1. Ends trimmed: V by 6 bases, J by 2 bases; bases unmatched to a gene: 18. CDR1 and CDR2, per the germline V gene, are SNHLY and FYNNEI. The source of this sequence is a female donor with breast cancer. Sequences were obtained from tumor-infiltrating naive CD4+ T cells sorted from the breast tumor. The cell subset or site label corresponds to: naive CD4+ T cells, CD4+CD45RA+CD25-. The rearranged chain carries TRBV2 and TRBJ2-1; TRBD2 fits 8 bases in the junction. Here the CDR3 is given as CASRRTGGALRDAYNEQFF. In nucleotide form, the sequence is TGTGCCAGCAGAAGAACCGGGGGGGCGTTAAGGGACGCCTACAATGAGCAGTTCTTC.